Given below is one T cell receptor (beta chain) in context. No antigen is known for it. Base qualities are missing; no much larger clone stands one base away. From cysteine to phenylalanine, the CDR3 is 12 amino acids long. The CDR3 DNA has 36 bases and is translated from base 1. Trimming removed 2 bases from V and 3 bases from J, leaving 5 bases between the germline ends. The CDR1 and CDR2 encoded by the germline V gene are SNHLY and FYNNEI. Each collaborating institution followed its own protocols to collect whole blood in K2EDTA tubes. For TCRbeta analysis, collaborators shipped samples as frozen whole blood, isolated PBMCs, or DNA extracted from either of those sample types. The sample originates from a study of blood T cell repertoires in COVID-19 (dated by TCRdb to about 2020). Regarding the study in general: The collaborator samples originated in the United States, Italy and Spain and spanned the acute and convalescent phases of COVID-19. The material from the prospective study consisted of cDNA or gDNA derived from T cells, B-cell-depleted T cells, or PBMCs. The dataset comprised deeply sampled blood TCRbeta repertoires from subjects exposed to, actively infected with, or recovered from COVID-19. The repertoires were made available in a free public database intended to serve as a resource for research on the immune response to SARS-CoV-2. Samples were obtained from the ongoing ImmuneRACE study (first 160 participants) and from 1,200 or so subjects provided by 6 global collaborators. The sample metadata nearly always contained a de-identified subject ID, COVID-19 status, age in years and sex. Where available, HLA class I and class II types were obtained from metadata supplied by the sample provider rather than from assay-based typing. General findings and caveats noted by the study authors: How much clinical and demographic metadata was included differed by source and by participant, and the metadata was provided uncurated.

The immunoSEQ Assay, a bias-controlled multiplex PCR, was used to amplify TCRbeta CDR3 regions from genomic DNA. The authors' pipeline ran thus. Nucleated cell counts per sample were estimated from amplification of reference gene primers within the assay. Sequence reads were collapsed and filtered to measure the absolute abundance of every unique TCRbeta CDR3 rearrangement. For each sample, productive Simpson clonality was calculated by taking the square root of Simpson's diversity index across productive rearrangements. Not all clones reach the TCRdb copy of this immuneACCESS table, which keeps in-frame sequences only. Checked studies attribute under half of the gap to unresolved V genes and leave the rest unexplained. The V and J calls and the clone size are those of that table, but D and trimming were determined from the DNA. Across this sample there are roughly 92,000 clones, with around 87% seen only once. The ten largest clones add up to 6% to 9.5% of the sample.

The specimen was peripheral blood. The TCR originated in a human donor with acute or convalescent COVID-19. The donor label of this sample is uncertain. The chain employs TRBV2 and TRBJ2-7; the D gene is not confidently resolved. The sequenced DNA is TGTGCCAGCAGTGAATACGGCTACGAGCAGTACTTC. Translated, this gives CASSEYGYEQYF. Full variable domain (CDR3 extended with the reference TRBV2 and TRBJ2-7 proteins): EPEVTQTPSHQVTQMGQEVILRCVPISNHLYFYWYRQILGQKVEFLVSFYNNEISEKSEIFDDQFSVERPDGSNFTLKIRSTKLEDSAMYFCASSEYGYEQYFGPGTRLTVT.